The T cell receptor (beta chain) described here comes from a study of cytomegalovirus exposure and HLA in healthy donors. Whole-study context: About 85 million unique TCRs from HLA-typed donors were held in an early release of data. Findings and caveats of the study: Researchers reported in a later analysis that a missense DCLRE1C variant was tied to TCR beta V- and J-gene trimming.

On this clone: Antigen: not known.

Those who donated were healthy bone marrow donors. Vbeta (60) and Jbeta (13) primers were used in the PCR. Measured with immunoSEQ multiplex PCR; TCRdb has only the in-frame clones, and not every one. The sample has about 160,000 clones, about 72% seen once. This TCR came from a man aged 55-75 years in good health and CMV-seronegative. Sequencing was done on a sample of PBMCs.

The CDR3 coding sequence is TGTGCCAGCAGGGCCGGGGACAGGACCCTAGGCGAGCAGTACTTC. It translates to CASRAGDRTLGEQYF. The rearrangement joins TRBV6-6 to TRBJ2-7, with TRBD1 matching 8 bases. This CDR3 has 15 residues. CDR1 and CDR2 (germline): MNHNY, SVGAGI (reference sequence). Unmatched junction bases numbered 13, after V lost 6 bases and J lost 6 bases.